This T cell receptor (beta chain) was identified during a study of T cell responses to AZD1222 COVID-19 vaccine. In germline, CDR1 is KGHSH, CDR2 LQKENI. Germline trimming cut 4 bases from V and 2 bases from J; bases unmatched to any gene: 6. The CDR3 runs to 16 residues. Of note for this clone: The antigen is not known.

General study points: Researchers report vaccine-associated CD4 TCRs spanning spike, with dominance at 160-218 and 743-854. Nearly half of unique spike-specific TCRs reportedly avoided B.1.351 and B.1.1.7 mutated regions. Seropositive AZD1222 recipients at baseline numbered only 5 or 6.

Sequencing used immunoSEQ multiplex PCR; TCRdb keeps in-frame clones, though not all of them. The repertoire has 77,000 or so clones, more than 70% of them found once; the top ten carry 20%. The TCR was taken from an adult in good health. The chain joins TRBV18 to TRBJ2-2, with 8 nucleotides matching TRBD1. This specimen was peripheral blood, taken on day 0 of AZD1222 vaccination. CDR3 amino acids: CASSQQGQGNTGELFF. CDR3 nucleotide sequence: TGTGCCAGCTCACAGCAAGGACAGGGTAACACCGGGGAGCTGTTTTTT.